Shown below are 29 T cell receptor beta chains from a single sample sequenced in a study of control samples from healthy donors and cancer patients. Clones were read by immunoSEQ multiplex PCR, and TCRdb kept only the in-frame ones, dropping some. The sample lists around 130,000 clones, just under 90% occurring once. Sequencing was carried out using blood. All receptors come from a man aged 30 to 45 in good health.

The chain couples TRBV7-8 to TRBJ2-7, with 10 bases lining up with TRBD2. The CDR3 length is 15 residues. Germline CDR1 reads SGHVS; CDR2 reads FQNEAQ. After removal of 4 bases from V and 3 bases from J, the junction contained 6 bases not matched to a gene. The CDR3 sequence: CASSSPAGGSYEQYF. Written as DNA, the CDR3 is TGTGCCAGCAGCTCCCCAGCGGGGGGGAGCTACGAGCAGTACTTC.

The CDR3 loop is CASSFQGGQPQHF. The CDR3 coding sequence is TGTGCCAGCAGCTTTCAGGGGGGACAGCCCCAGCATTTT. V is TRBV11-2 and J is TRBJ1-5, with 7 bases matching TRBD1. This CDR3 has 13 residues. The V gene's germline CDR1 is SGHAT and CDR2 FQNNGV. Trimming removed 3 bases from V and 7 bases from J; junction bases left unmatched: 3.

The chain has TRBV19 and TRBJ1-5; D remains unclear. The CDR3 consists of 16 residues. V was clipped by 4 bases and J by 3 bases, with 16 bases between them. Germline V lookup: CDR1 LNHDA, CDR2 SQIVND (reference sequence). CDR3 amino acids: CASSNGPTNVNQPQHF. CDR3 bases: TGTGCCAGTAGTAACGGACCGACAAACGTCAATCAGCCCCAGCATTTT.

This chain joins TRBV6-4 and TRBJ2-3, with D possibly matching TRBD1 (6 bases). The V gene's germline CDR1 is MRHNA and CDR2 SNTAGT. CDR3 length: 14 amino acids. Trimming shortened V by 3 bases and J by 2 bases, and 9 bases separated the two germline ends. The CDR3 DNA is TGTGCCAGCAGTGAAGGGGACAACACAGATACGCAGTATTTT. Translated: CASSEGDNTDTQYF.

This chain joins TRBV5-4 and TRBJ2-5; a weak D match, TRBD2 (6 bases). This CDR3 has 13 amino acids. Between the trimmed V and J ends, which lost 1 base and 4 bases, there was a span of 8 bases. Per the germline V gene, CDR1 is SGHNT and CDR2 is YYREEE (reference sequence). CDR3 in DNA: TGTGCCAGCAGCTTGCGGAGGGGAGAGACCCAGTACTTC. Translating gives CASSLRRGETQYF.

The chain employs TRBV10-1 and TRBJ2-1; no clear D gene. In germline, CDR1 is WNHNN, CDR2 SYGVQD (reference sequence). The V end lost 1 base, the J end lost 10 bases, and 5 bases lay between the germline ends. This CDR3 is 11 amino acids long. In nucleotides, the CDR3 is TGCGCCAGCAGTGAGTTGGGAGAGCAGTTCTTC. As protein: CASSELGEQFF.

The chain carries TRBV25-1 and TRBJ1-5; 7 nucleotides agree with TRBD1. The CDR3 has 14 residues. The germline gives CDR1 MGHDK, CDR2 SYGVNS. Losses at the gene ends were 8 bases for V and 5 bases for J; bases not matched to a gene: 9. DNA for the CDR3: TGTGCCAGCGCTCACAGGGGAATCGATCAGCCCCAGCATTTT. Protein: CASAHRGIDQPQHF.

This chain joins TRBV6-5 and TRBJ1-1; D may be TRBD1 (6 bases). Per the germline V gene, CDR1 is MNHEY and CDR2 is SVGAGI. The CDR3 has 13 amino acids. The V end lost 6 bases, the J end lost 1 base, and 9 bases lay between the germline ends. The CDR3 region is CASRRTANTEAFF. For the CDR3, the DNA is TGTGCCAGCAGGCGGACAGCGAACACTGAAGCTTTCTTT.

V usage is TRBV18 and J usage is TRBJ1-1, with TRBD1 identical over 9 bases. The CDR3 runs 14 residues. CDR1 is KGHSH and CDR2 is LQKENI in the germline V gene. The trim removed 3 bases at V and 4 bases at J, leaving 3 bases unmatched. CDR3 sequence (DNA): TGTGCCAGCTCACCGGCGGGACAGGGCACTGAAGCTTTCTTT. It codes for CASSPAGQGTEAFF.

The CDR3 protein is CASSAGRKINQPQHF. CDR3 nucleotide sequence: TGTGCCAGCAGTGCCGGACGGAAAATTAATCAGCCCCAGCATTTT. This chain joins TRBV2 and TRBJ1-5; D uncertain. The germline V gene has CDR1 SNHLY and CDR2 FYNNEI. This CDR3 comprises 15 residues. Trimming took 4 bases from V and 4 from J, leaving 14 bases between them.

V usage is TRBV18 and J usage is TRBJ2-3; TRBD1 matches 8 bases. The germline V gene has CDR1 KGHSH and CDR2 LQKENI. J was trimmed by 5 bases and V by 3 bases; bases with no gene match: 7. This CDR3 comprises 15 residues. CDR3 residues: CASSPPLTGEDTQYF. CDR3 DNA: TGTGCCAGCTCACCCCCCTTGACAGGGGAAGATACGCAGTATTTT. Complete variable domain (other parts from reference TRBV18 and TRBJ2-3): NAGVMQNPRHLVRRRGQEARLRCSPMKGHSHVYWYRQLPEEGLKFMVYLQKENIIDESGMPKERFSAEFPKEGPSILRIQQVVRGDSAAYFCASSPPLTGEDTQYFGPGTRLTVL.

This sequence joins TRBV2 and TRBJ1-1; D may be TRBD1 (5 bases). Germline lookup yields CDR1 SNHLY and CDR2 FYNNEI. This CDR3 is built from 10 residues. The V and J ends lost 7 bases and 10 bases respectively, with 10 bases between them. CDR3 loop: CASTKGVAFF. The CDR3 DNA is TGTGCCAGCACCAAAGGGGTAGCTTTCTTT. Based on the CDR3 plus reference TRBV2 and TRBJ1-1, the full variable domain is EPEVTQTPSHQVTQMGQEVILRCVPISNHLYFYWYRQILGQKVEFLVSFYNNEISEKSEIFDDQFSVERPDGSNFTLKIRSTKLEDSAMYFCASTKGVAFFGQGTRLTVV.

V usage is TRBV12-3 or TRBV12-4 and J usage is TRBJ1-2, with TRBD1 identical over 7 bases. V was pared by 5 bases and J by 8 bases, with 5 bases of the junction left unmatched. The CDR3 covers 12 residues. CDR3 region: CASSVQGQGYTF. The CDR3 coding sequence is TGTGCCAGCAGTGTACAGGGACAGGGCTACACCTTC.

This chain joins TRBV5-6 and TRBJ1-5; D is undetermined. V was pared by 4 bases and J by 3 bases, with 11 bases between. Germline V gives CDR1 SGHDT, CDR2 YYEEEE. The CDR3 runs to 14 residues. The CDR3 reads CASSPFGYNQPQHF. The CDR3 DNA sequence: TGTGCCAGCAGCCCCTTCGGGTACAATCAGCCCCAGCATTTT. Using reference TRBV5-6 and TRBJ1-5 for the parts outside the CDR3, the full variable domain is DAGVTQSPTHLIKTRGQQVTLRCSPKSGHDTVSWYQQALGQGPQFIFQYYEEEERQRGNFPDRFSGHQFPNYSSELNVNALLLGDSALYLCASSPFGYNQPQHFGDGTRLSIL.

The chain has TRBV25-1 and TRBJ2-3, with D perhaps TRBD2 (5 bases). Germline V gives CDR1 MGHDK, CDR2 SYGVNS. The CDR3 contains 8 residues. Trimming removed 10 bases at V and 12 bases at J, with 8 bases between. CDR3 amino acids: CATPGQYF. CDR3 DNA sequence: TGTGCCACCCCGGGACAGTATTTT.

This sequence joins TRBV3-1 (or the pseudogene TRBV3-2) and TRBJ2-7; D remains unclear. The germline gives CDR1 LGHDT, CDR2 YNNKEL (reference sequence). This CDR3 spans 11 amino acids. Trimming stripped 1 base from V and 3 bases from J, with 1 base between. The CDR3 region is CASSQVYEQYF. CDR3 coding DNA: TGTGCCAGCAGCCAAGTCTACGAGCAGTACTTC.

The rearrangement links TRBV7-2 to TRBJ2-1, with TRBD2 identical over 7 bases. Germline V lookup: CDR1 SGHTA, CDR2 FQGNSA. The CDR3 is 15 residues long. The J segment lost 1 base and the V segment lost 5 bases, leaving 5 bases of the junction unmatched. The CDR3 DNA reads as TGTGCCAGCAGCCAGCTAGCGGCATCCTACAATGAGCAGTTCTTC. It codes for CASSQLAASYNEQFF.

This clone showed up just a few times. Other DNA sequences in this specimen translate into the identical CDR3. The CDR3 DNA follows: TGTGCCAGCAGCCAAGATGCCAGGGGAACTGAAGCTTTCTTT. This encodes CASSQDARGTEAFF. The rearrangement links TRBV3-1 (or the pseudogene TRBV3-2) to TRBJ1-1; tentative D call: TRBD1 (6 bases). The CDR3 extends over 14 amino acids. Germline CDR1 is LGHDT and CDR2 is YNNKEL (reference sequence). Trimming took 0 bases from V and 5 from J, leaving 10 bases between them.

This clone occurred once. The rearrangement links TRBV14 to TRBJ2-6; no clear D. The CDR3 is 14 amino acids. CDR1 and CDR2 from the germline V gene are SGHDN and FVKESK. Between the trimmed V and J ends, which lost 6 bases and 0 bases, there was a span of 6 bases. CDR3 DNA sequence: TGTGCCAGCAGAAAGGGCTCTGGGGCCAACGTCCTGACTTTC. It encodes CASRKGSGANVLTF. Full variable domain (rest looked up from reference TRBV14 and TRBJ2-6): EAGVTQFPSHSVIEKGQTVTLRCDPISGHDNLYWYRRVMGKEIKFLLHFVKESKQDESGMPNNRFLAERTGGTYSTLKVQPAELEDSGVYFCASRKGSGANVLTFGAGSRLTVL.

To note about this clone: Other DNA sequences in the sample encode the same CDR3. The genes are TRBV19 and TRBJ1-1, with a weak D call TRBD1 (6 bases). Germline CDR1 is LNHDA and CDR2 is SQIVND (reference sequence). The CDR3 is 14 amino acids. V was shortened by 4 bases and J by 1 base, with 10 bases between the two germline ends. The CDR3 DNA sequence: TGTGCCAGTAGTACCGGACAGAGGAACACTGAAGCTTTCTTT. Encoded protein: CASSTGQRNTEAFF.

The rearrangement links TRBV27 to TRBJ1-2; no reliable D call. V was cut by 2 bases and J by 2 bases, with 9 bases left in between. Germline assignment: CDR1 MNHEY and CDR2 SMNVEV (reference sequence). The CDR3 is 14 amino acids. In nucleotides, the CDR3 is TGTGCCAGCAGTTTAGACCCCAGAAACTATGGCTACACCTTC. This codes for CASSLDPRNYGYTF.

V usage is TRBV5-6 and J usage is TRBJ1-3; D ambiguous. There are 13 residues in the CDR3. CDR1 and CDR2 from the germline V gene are SGHDT and YYEEEE. V was shortened by 3 bases and J by 1 base, with 5 bases between the two germline ends. The CDR3 DNA is TGTGCCAGCAGCTCCTTGTCTGGAAACACCATATATTTT. It yields the protein CASSSLSGNTIYF.

CDR3 DNA sequence: TGTGCCAGCAGTGAATCGACAGGGAAAGGCTACACCTTC. Protein: CASSESTGKGYTF. The chain links TRBV6-1 to TRBJ1-2, with 7 bases aligning to TRBD1. In germline, CDR1 is MNHNS, CDR2 SASEGT. The V gene end was trimmed by 2 bases and the J gene end by 8 bases; junction bases not matched to a gene: 5. The CDR3 consists of 13 residues.

V is TRBV30 and J is TRBJ1-3; possible D gene TRBD1, 5 bases. This CDR3 is 16 amino acids long. Trimming took 5 bases from V and 0 from J, leaving 17 bases between them. CDR1 GTSNPN and CDR2 SVGIG come from the germline V gene (reference sequence). The chain's CDR3 is CAWLPGTVSSGNTIYF. In DNA, the CDR3 is TGTGCCTGGCTCCCCGGGACCGTGAGCTCTGGAAACACCATATATTTT.

The V call is TRBV20-1, the J call TRBJ2-7; D remains unclear. This CDR3 contains 11 residues. Germline V lookup: CDR1 DFQATT, CDR2 SNEGSKA (reference sequence). V shed 5 bases and J shed 5 bases, with 10 bases lying between them. CDR3 bases: TGCAGTGCTCACAGCCCCCACGAGCAGTACTTC. It is translated as CSAHSPHEQYF.

V usage is TRBV20-1 and J usage is TRBJ1-1, with D hard to call. Trimming removed 4 bases at V and 8 bases at J, with 11 bases between. Germline loops: CDR1 DFQATT, CDR2 SNEGSKA (reference sequence). The CDR3 loop spans 11 amino acids. CDR3 residues: CSATSPREAFF. The CDR3, as DNA: TGCAGTGCTACTTCCCCCCGAGAAGCTTTCTTT.

Points on this clone: The same CDR3 is also encoded by other DNA sequences in this sample. The CDR3 loop is CASSLGGMNTEAFF. DNA for the CDR3: TGCGCCAGCAGCTTAGGGGGGATGAACACTGAAGCTTTCTTT. V and J are TRBV5-1 and TRBJ1-1, with D perhaps matching TRBD1 (6 bases). V was clipped by 2 bases and J by 0 bases, with 8 bases between them. This CDR3 is 14 amino acids long. Germline-derived CDR1 and CDR2 are SGHRS and YFSETQ.

The rearrangement uses TRBV11-2 and TRBJ2-5; D remains ambiguous. CDR3 length: 13 residues. V lost 1 base, J lost 2 bases, and 5 bases lay in between. The germline gives CDR1 SGHAT, CDR2 FQNNGV. The CDR3 region is CASSLGTQETQYF. The CDR3 DNA is TGTGCCAGCAGCTTAGGAACGCAAGAGACCCAGTACTTC.

This clone was seen a single time. J is TRBJ2-7 and V is TRBV5-1, with D tentatively TRBD1 (5 bases). The V end lost 0 bases, the J end lost 5 bases, and 9 bases lay between the germline ends. The CDR3 contains 13 residues. In germline, CDR1 is SGHRS, CDR2 YFSETQ. The CDR3 protein is CASSLARGNEQYF. CDR3 bases: TGCGCCAGCAGCTTGGCTAGGGGTAACGAGCAGTACTTC.